This passage covers 21 T cell receptor beta chains from one sample sequenced in a study of T cell repertoires in cytomegalovirus infection. TCRdb analysed the reads with MiXCR anew, one entry per CDR3 protein. The sample shows fewer than 850,000 distinct CDR3 sequences, roughly 29% of them seen only once. No antigen has been identified for these receptors. Sequencing was performed on cultured CD8+ T cells from PBMCs, taken from culture after CMV antigen stimulation. Every receptor here comes from a human donor in good health (CMV status not recorded). Some clones in this sample may be carry-over from other donors' samples.

This rearrangement joins TRBV27 to TRBJ2-2; the D gene could be TRBD1 or TRBD2 (5 bases each). With 4 bases removed from V and 4 bases from J, the gap between germline ends came to 7 bases. CDR3 length equals 13 residues. Germline CDR1 and CDR2: MNHEY and SMNVEV (reference sequence). For the CDR3, the DNA is TGTGCCAGCAGTTGGGGGAGCACCGGGGAGCTGTTTTTT. Protein product: CASSWGSTGELFF.

This chain connects TRBV6-5 to TRBJ1-1, with D unclear. The germline V gene has CDR1 MNHEY and CDR2 SVGAGI. The V and J ends lost 2 bases and 3 bases respectively, with 19 bases between them. This CDR3 is built from 17 residues. The DNA of the CDR3 is TGTGCCAGCAGTTACAGTAGTCCTCCAACTCCGGACACTGAAGCTTTCTTT. It is translated as CASSYSSPPTPDTEAFF.

This clonotype appeared a few times. One junction end disagrees with the germline gene, perhaps due to a read error. The chain uses TRBV14 and TRBJ2-5; TRBD1 matches at 7 bases. Germline lookup yields CDR1 SGHDN and CDR2 FVKESK. The CDR3 runs to 12 residues. CDR3 region: CASSQGVETQYF. In DNA, the CDR3 is TGCGCCAGCAGCCAGGGGGTAGAGACCCAGTACTTC.

This clonotype occurred a few times. The V call is TRBV6-1, the J call TRBJ1-6; maybe TRBD1 (5 bases). V was trimmed by 5 bases and J by 8 bases, leaving 16 bases between them. Germline V lookup: CDR1 MNHNS, CDR2 SASEGT. The CDR3 runs 15 residues. The CDR3 loop reads CASSYGPGRDSPLHF. CDR3 nucleotide sequence: TGTGCCAGCAGTTACGGGCCAGGGAGGGATTCACCCCTCCACTTT.

This clonotype appeared a few times. The V call is TRBV27, the J call TRBJ2-3, with unresolved D. The CDR3 covers 13 residues. Germline CDR1 and CDR2: MNHEY and SMNVEV (reference sequence). V was trimmed by 2 bases and J by 6 bases, leaving 9 bases between them. The DNA for the CDR3 is TGTGCCAGCAGTTTAAGGGAAACCGATACGCAGTATTTT. Translated, it gives CASSLRETDTQYF.

This sequence joins TRBV12-3 or TRBV12-4 and TRBJ1-5, with D possibly being TRBD1 (5 bases). V was shortened by 3 bases and J by 5 bases, with 14 bases between the two germline ends. The CDR3 covers 15 residues. The CDR3 region is CASSFGQGVHQPQHF. CDR3 nucleotides: TGTGCCAGCAGTTTCGGGCAGGGTGTACATCAGCCCCAGCATTTT.

The chain joins TRBV27 to TRBJ2-3, with a possible D match to TRBD2 (6 bases). CDR1 is MNHEY and CDR2 is SMNVEV in the germline V gene (reference sequence). Between the trimmed V and J ends, which lost 4 bases and 6 bases, there was a span of 14 bases. This CDR3 is built from 14 residues. Written as DNA, the CDR3 is TGTGCCAGCAGTTGGGGGACTTCTGTCGATACGCAGTATTTT. Protein sequence: CASSWGTSVDTQYF.

The chain is built from TRBV7-4 and TRBJ2-2; no definite D call. The CDR3 is 14 amino acids. Trimming stripped 0 bases from V and 5 bases from J, with 7 bases between. The germline CDR1 and CDR2 sequences are SGHVT and SQSDAQ. CDR3 region: CASSLAAQTGELFF. CDR3 DNA sequence: TGTGCCAGCAGCTTAGCAGCGCAGACCGGGGAGCTGTTTTTT.

This clonotype showed up many times. Compared with germline, one end of the junction differs, possibly owing to a read error. This chain links TRBV7-2 with TRBJ1-6, with D possibly matching TRBD1 (5 bases). CDR1 is SGHTA and CDR2 is FQGNSA in the germline V gene. This CDR3 is 17 amino acids long. The CDR3 sequence: CASSLDDLWDREYPLHF. CDR3 nucleotide sequence: TGTGCCAGCAGTTTAGATGACTTGTGGGACCGAGAATACCCCCTCCACTTT.

J is TRBJ2-5 and V is TRBV7-9; 11 nucleotides align to TRBD2. Trimming cost V 0 bases and J 3 bases; bases outside gene matches: 0. CDR1 SEHNR and CDR2 FQNEAQ come from the germline V gene (reference sequence). The CDR3 length is 15 residues. Here the CDR3 reads CASSLATSGEETQYF. For the CDR3, the DNA is TGTGCCAGCAGCTTAGCGACTAGCGGGGAAGAGACCCAGTACTTC. Drawing the rest from reference TRBV7-9 and TRBJ2-5, the complete variable domain is DTGVSQNPRHKITKRGQNVTFRCDPISEHNRLYWYRQTLGQGPEFLTYFQNEAQLEKSRLLSDRFSAERPKGSFSTLEIQRTEQGDSAMYLCASSLATSGEETQYFGPGTRLLVL.

This clonotype was observed a single time. The chain carries TRBV6-5 and TRBJ2-2, with no clear D. V was trimmed by 0 bases and J by 5 bases, leaving 13 bases between them. Looked up from germline, CDR1 is MNHEY and CDR2 is SVGAGI. This CDR3 region has 16 residues. CDR3 loop: CASSYSGYPGTGELFF. In DNA form, the CDR3 reads TGTGCCAGCAGTTACTCGGGGTACCCTGGGACCGGGGAGCTGTTTTTT.

This clonotype has just a few counts. This rearrangement joins TRBV6-6 to TRBJ1-3; 7 nucleotides line up with TRBD1. The trim removed 5 bases at V and 0 bases at J, leaving 16 bases unmatched. Germline V gives CDR1 MNHNY, CDR2 SVGAGI (reference sequence). The CDR3 extends over 19 amino acids. CDR3 residues: CASSPHRQGPNLSGNTIYF. DNA of the CDR3: TGTGCCAGCAGTCCCCACAGACAGGGTCCTAACCTCTCTGGAAACACCATATATTTT.

This clonotype was detected ten times or more. V gene TRBV7-9 combines with J gene TRBJ2-7, with D perhaps given as TRBD1 or TRBD2 (5 bases each). Deletions cut 5 bases from V and 2 bases from J, with 10 bases between. The CDR3 length is 13 residues. Germline CDR1 SEHNR, CDR2 FQNEAQ (reference sequence). CDR3: CASSLGAPYEQYF. As DNA, the CDR3 is TGTGCCAGCAGCCTCGGGGCTCCCTACGAGCAGTACTTC.

CDR3 nucleotide sequence: TGTGCCAGCAGTTTATCAGGGCTAGCGGGGGGGCCTTACTACAATGAGCAGTTCTTC. This encodes CASSLSGLAGGPYYNEQFF. V and J are TRBV28 and TRBJ2-1, with TRBD2 matching over 12 bases. Germline trimming cut 1 base from V and 3 bases from J; bases unmatched to any gene: 10. Germline CDR1 reads MDHEN; CDR2 reads SYDVKM. The CDR3 length is 19 residues.

This clonotype was found many times. V is TRBV4-2 and J is TRBJ2-1, with TRBD2 matching over 9 bases. CDR1 and CDR2 from the germline V gene are LGHNA and YNFKEQ. The CDR3 has 18 amino acids. V was pared by 2 bases and J by 0 bases, with 8 bases of the junction left unmatched. The CDR3 DNA reads TGTGCCAGCAGCCAAACGACTAGCGGTATGAGCTCCTACAATGAGCAGTTCTTC. This sequence encodes CASSQTTSGMSSYNEQFF.

This clonotype has only a few counts. This chain uses TRBV19 with TRBJ1-5; tentative D call: TRBD1 (5 bases). Germline values: CDR1 LNHDA, CDR2 SQIVND (reference sequence). The CDR3 sequence is 15 residues long. The V end lost 5 bases, the J end lost 0 bases, and 11 bases lay between the germline ends. The CDR3 reads CASSWGRHSNQPQHF. DNA of the CDR3: TGTGCCAGTAGTTGGGGCAGACATAGCAATCAGCCCCAGCATTTT.

The chain is built from TRBV6-1 and TRBJ1-1; a weak D match, TRBD1 (5 bases). Trimming took 3 bases from V and 9 from J, leaving 11 bases between them. The CDR3 consists of 12 residues. Germline lookup yields CDR1 MNHNS and CDR2 SASEGT. CDR3 sequence: CASSEGRTQAFF. The CDR3 DNA sequence: TGTGCCAGCAGTGAGGGGCGGACCCAAGCTTTCTTT.

This clonotype was found once. The genes are TRBV19 and TRBJ1-1, with TRBD1 identical over 11 bases. This CDR3 region has 15 residues. The V segment lost 4 bases and the J segment 6 bases; nucleotides outside the gene matches: 7. Germline CDR1 and CDR2: LNHDA and SQIVND (reference sequence). CDR3 protein: CASSTPRGQGAEAFF. DNA of the CDR3: TGTGCCAGTAGTACCCCAAGGGGACAGGGGGCTGAAGCTTTCTTT.

This clonotype showed up just a few times. The chain joins TRBV12-5 to TRBJ2-1; D remains unclear. This CDR3 spans 14 amino acids. Germline-derived CDR1 and CDR2 are LGHNT and FRNRAP. V shed 1 base and J shed 9 bases, with 13 bases lying between them. The CDR3 sequence: CASGLAETHTEQFF. In DNA, the CDR3 is TGTGCTAGTGGTTTGGCGGAGACCCATACTGAGCAGTTCTTC.

This clonotype came up a few times. V usage is TRBV27 and J usage is TRBJ2-7; perhaps TRBD2 as D (7 bases). Germline lookup yields CDR1 MNHEY and CDR2 SMNVEV (reference sequence). Trimming removed 6 bases from V and 3 bases from J, with 9 bases in between. The CDR3 contains 12 residues. The CDR3 nucleotides are TGTGCCAGCAGGGGGGGGCGCTACGAGCAGTACTTC. It codes for CASRGGRYEQYF.

The CDR3 sequence is CASSPRGPKGETQYF. The CDR3 region has the DNA TGTGCCAGCAGCCCAAGGGGACCTAAGGGGGAGACCCAGTACTTC. The chain uses TRBV7-4 and TRBJ2-5; perhaps D is TRBD1 or TRBD2 (5 bases each). The CDR3 runs 15 residues. Trimming took off 5 bases at V and 5 bases at J, with 18 bases between the two ends. Germline CDR1 is SGHVT and CDR2 is SQSDAQ.